These 29 T cell receptor beta chains were sequenced from one sample in a study of Ad26.COV2.S vaccination and SARS-CoV-2 variants. TCRdb's copy holds only in-frame clones and misses some; the assay was immunoSEQ multiplex PCR. This table has some 410,000 clones, about nine tenths appearing once. Treatment reported: roughly 20 received Ad26.COV2.S at low or high dose, single or two shots; about 5 received placebo; per-sample allocation not given. Material that was analyzed had been drawn on day 63 after the first vaccine or placebo injection. The sequencing here drew on peripheral blood, taken in a trial of Ad26.COV2.S vaccine versus placebo. These receptors were taken from a person between 18 and 65 years old who received the Ad26.COV2.S COVID-19 vaccine or a placebo.

The chain recombines TRBV4-3 with TRBJ1-5, with D maybe TRBD1 (6 bases). The V end lost 2 bases, the J end lost 5 bases, and 31 bases lay between the germline ends. Germline loops: CDR1 LGHNA, CDR2 YSLEER. CDR3 size: 21 residues. The CDR3 sequence is CASSQTPNNSGTPREDQPQHF. DNA of the CDR3: TGCGCCAGCAGCCAAACGCCCAATAACTCCGGGACACCGAGGGAAGATCAGCCCCAGCATTTT.

This rearrangement joins TRBV11-2 to TRBJ2-1; 11 nucleotides line up with TRBD2. Trimming removed 5 bases from V and 8 bases from J; junction bases left unmatched: 8. CDR1 is SGHAT and CDR2 is FQNNGV in the germline V gene. The CDR3 has 15 residues. As DNA, the CDR3 is TGTGCCAGCAGCCCAAACAGGGGACTAGCGGATGAGCAGTTCTTC. Amino acid sequence: CASSPNRGLADEQFF.

This chain links TRBV7-9 with TRBJ1-2, with a possible D match to TRBD1 (5 bases). The CDR3 spans 16 residues. Per the germline V gene, CDR1 is SEHNR and CDR2 is FQNEAQ (reference sequence). V gave up 4 bases and J gave up 0 bases, with 15 bases separating them. DNA of the CDR3: TGTGCCAGCAGCTCAGGGACCTACCAAGCTAACTATGGCTACACCTTC. It encodes CASSSGTYQANYGYTF.

This clone was observed once. The chain links TRBV4-1 to TRBJ2-1; TRBD1 might be the D (6 bases). CDR1 is MGHRA, CDR2 YSYEKL, per germline. V was trimmed by 2 bases and J by 8 bases, leaving 10 bases between them. There are 13 residues in the CDR3. CDR3 sequence reads: CASSQPGEDEQFF. CDR3 nucleotide sequence: TGCGCCAGCAGCCAACCAGGGGAAGATGAGCAGTTCTTC.

The gene calls are TRBV25-1 and TRBJ2-5; 8 nucleotides agree with TRBD1. Germline V gene lookup returns CDR1 MGHDK and CDR2 SYGVNS. After removal of 4 bases from V and 7 bases from J, the junction contained 5 bases not matched to a gene. CDR3 length: 13 amino acids. Here the CDR3 reads CASSARGRGTQYF. CDR3 nucleotides: TGTGCCAGCAGTGCCAGGGGGCGAGGGACCCAGTACTTC.

J is TRBJ2-7 and V is TRBV6-5; TRBD1 or TRBD2 may be the D gene (5 bases each). The CDR3 consists of 15 residues. The V and J ends lost 6 bases and 2 bases respectively, with 17 bases between them. Germline V CDR1 and CDR2: MNHEY, SVGAGI. As DNA, the CDR3 is TGTGCCAGCAGCGCTCGTTGGGACCTGGCCTACGAGCAGTACTTC. Translation gives CASSARWDLAYEQYF.

The chain couples TRBV11-2 to TRBJ2-3; D not resolved. V was cut by 1 base and J by 8 bases, with 10 bases left in between. Germline values: CDR1 SGHAT, CDR2 FQNNGV. The CDR3 consists of 13 residues. CDR3 sequence reads: CASSLASIGTQYF. The CDR3 DNA reads as TGTGCCAGCAGCTTAGCAAGTATCGGTACGCAGTATTTT.

The chain has TRBV5-8 and TRBJ2-1; 10 nucleotides line up with TRBD1. In germline, CDR1 is SGHTS, CDR2 YDEGEE. V trimming: 9 bases; J trimming: 7 bases; junction bases outside the gene matches: 10. The CDR3 consists of 14 residues. CDR3 sequence reads: CATRGQGFYNEQFF. The DNA of the CDR3 is TGTGCCACGAGGGGACAGGGGTTTTATAATGAGCAGTTCTTC.

The genes are TRBV6-6 and TRBJ1-5; the D is unclear. CDR1 is MNHNY and CDR2 is SVGAGI in the germline V gene (reference sequence). Trimming stripped 2 bases from V and 1 base from J, with 3 bases between. The CDR3 runs 13 residues. In DNA form, the CDR3 reads TGTGCCAGCAGTTACGGAAGCAATCAGCCCCAGCATTTT. Amino acid sequence: CASSYGSNQPQHF.

The chain uses TRBV21-1 and TRBJ2-2; the listed D gene, TRBD2, was not tested against the DNA. TRBV21-1 is a known pseudogene. The CDR3 loop spans 16 amino acids. The DNA for the CDR3 is TGTGCCAGCAGCAAAGGGAGGAGGGGCATATCCGGGGAGCTGTTTTTT. Encoded protein: CASSKGRRGISGELFF.

The genes are TRBV6-5 and TRBJ2-7, with no clear D. Germline V gene sequence: CDR1 MNHEY, CDR2 SVGAGI. Trimming took off 6 bases at V and 4 bases at J, with 16 bases between the two ends. This CDR3 has 14 residues. In DNA form, the CDR3 reads TGTGCCAGCAGACAAGAACTGGGCGGTTACGAGCAGTACTTC. Translation: CASRQELGGYEQYF.

The chain joins TRBV18 to TRBJ2-3; D possibly corresponds to TRBD2 (5 bases). The CDR3 has 15 residues. Looked up from germline, CDR1 is KGHSH and CDR2 is LQKENI. V lost 0 bases, J lost 6 bases, and 13 bases lay in between. In DNA, the CDR3 is TGTGCCAGCTCACCACCTAACGGGATGCTGGATACGCAGTATTTT. Translating gives CASSPPNGMLDTQYF.

V is TRBV30 and J is TRBJ2-7; TRBD1 matches 9 bases. The CDR3 is 16 residues long. From germline, CDR1 is GTSNPN and CDR2 SVGIG (reference sequence). V was pared by 5 bases and J by 6 bases, with 17 bases of the junction left unmatched. The CDR3 loop is CAWDRPTGGVQSEQYF. Written as DNA, the CDR3 is TGTGCCTGGGATCGACCGACAGGGGGGGTACAAAGCGAGCAGTACTTC.

The V gene is TRBV5-5, the J gene TRBJ1-2, with TRBD1 identical over 9 bases. The CDR3 has 16 amino acids. Germline CDR1 and CDR2: SGHKS and YYEKEE (reference sequence). With V trimmed by 0 bases and J by 4 bases, 7 bases remained unmatched. The CDR3 nucleotides read TGTGCCAGCAGCTTGGGCCCGGGACAGGGAACCTATGGCTACACCTTC. This gives the protein CASSLGPGQGTYGYTF.

The chain uses TRBV9 and TRBJ1-1, with a possible D match to TRBD1 (5 bases). This CDR3 spans 14 amino acids. V was cut by 4 bases and J by 1 base, with 11 bases left in between. The germline CDR1 and CDR2 sequences are SGDLS and YYNGEE. The CDR3 DNA sequence: TGTGCCAGCAGCAGCTGGACAACGAACACTGAAGCTTTCTTT. Protein product: CASSSWTTNTEAFF.

This sequence joins TRBV9 and TRBJ2-3; no definite D call. Germline V gives CDR1 SGDLS, CDR2 YYNGEE. The V and J ends lost 1 base and 2 bases respectively, with 8 bases between them. The CDR3 runs 14 residues. As DNA, the CDR3 is TGTGCCAGCAGCGTAACGGATTACACAGATACGCAGTATTTT. Translation: CASSVTDYTDTQYF.

The chain employs TRBV10-2 and TRBJ2-4; D might be TRBD2 (6 bases). CDR3 length equals 14 residues. Trimming removed 0 bases from V and 5 bases from J, with 8 bases in between. CDR1 is WSHSY, CDR2 SAAADI, per germline. The CDR3 DNA reads as TGCGCCAGCAGTGAGTCGTGGGGGGAAAACATTCAGTACTTC. As protein: CASSESWGENIQYF.

Here the CDR3 DNA reads TGTGCCAGCAGCTCCCACACCAGTGGAAACACCATATATTTT. Translating it yields CASSSHTSGNTIYF. This sequence joins TRBV3-1 (or the pseudogene TRBV3-2) and TRBJ1-3, with D unclear. This CDR3 contains 14 residues. Trimming took 5 bases from V and 3 from J, leaving 11 bases between them. Germline CDR1 and CDR2: LGHDT and YNNKEL (reference sequence).

The rearrangement uses TRBV4-1 and TRBJ2-7; D is possibly TRBD2 (5 bases). The CDR3 is made up of 14 amino acids. The V gene lost 4 bases and the J gene lost 6 bases, with 16 bases spanning the gap. CDR1 MGHRA and CDR2 YSYEKL come from the germline V gene. The DNA of the CDR3 is TGCGCCAGCAGCCGGAACACCCGGGAATCCGAGCAGTACTTC. It specifies CASSRNTRESEQYF.

The chain joins TRBV4-3 to TRBJ1-5, with D perhaps matching TRBD1 (5 bases). Germline CDR1 is LGHNA and CDR2 is YSLEER. Between the trimmed V and J ends, which lost 0 bases and 3 bases, there was a span of 12 bases. This CDR3 spans 16 amino acids. The CDR3 coding sequence is TGCGCCAGCAGCCAAGATCCCAGGGCAGTCAATCAGCCCCAGCATTTT. Protein product: CASSQDPRAVNQPQHF.

This sequence joins TRBV5-1 and TRBJ1-2; D uncertain. Trimming removed 0 bases at V and 6 bases at J, with 18 bases between. This CDR3 region has 16 residues. Per germline, CDR1 SGHRS and CDR2 YFSETQ. In DNA, the CDR3 is TGCGCCAGCAGCTTGGGAACGTACGGATCATCTGATGGCTACACCTTC. Translated, it gives CASSLGTYGSSDGYTF.

The rearrangement uses TRBV7-9 and TRBJ2-3; a weak D match, TRBD2 (6 bases). The CDR3 spans 18 residues. Germline CDR1 and CDR2: SEHNR and FQNEAQ (reference sequence). V gave up 0 bases and J gave up 0 bases, with 16 bases separating them. CDR3 protein: CASSLAWAGPVSTDTQYF. CDR3 in DNA: TGTGCCAGCAGCTTAGCGTGGGCGGGGCCAGTCAGCACAGATACGCAGTATTTT.

The CDR3 DNA is TGTGCCAGCAGCTTACTTTCAGGGGTCTCTGGAAACACCATATATTTT. Protein product: CASSLLSGVSGNTIYF. The rearrangement joins TRBV11-2 to TRBJ1-3; D might be TRBD1 (6 bases). Germline CDR1 is SGHAT and CDR2 is FQNNGV. The V and J ends lost 2 bases and 0 bases respectively, with 11 bases between them. CDR3 length: 16 amino acids.

The chain recombines TRBV20-1 with TRBJ2-5, with TRBD2 matching over 12 bases. The CDR3 contains 18 residues. The V gene's germline CDR1 is DFQATT and CDR2 SNEGSKA (reference sequence). Trimming took 3 bases from V and 7 from J; bases not matched to a gene: 18. The CDR3, as DNA: TGCAGTGCTAGTATACCAGAGACTAGCGGGGGCCCCACGTGGACCCAGTACTTC. It codes for CSASIPETSGGPTWTQYF.

This chain links TRBV2 with TRBJ2-2; D ambiguous. Germline V lookup: CDR1 SNHLY, CDR2 FYNNEI. V lost 5 bases and J lost 0, with 4 bases in between. CDR3 length: 13 residues. The CDR3 nucleotides are TGTGCCAGCAGTACTACGAACACCGGGGAGCTGTTTTTT. Its protein product is CASSTTNTGELFF.

The rearrangement links TRBV7-9 to TRBJ2-1, with D tentatively TRBD2 (6 bases). V gave up 2 bases and J gave up 9 bases, with 11 bases separating them. This CDR3 comprises 13 residues. CDR1 is SEHNR, CDR2 FQNEAQ, per germline (reference sequence). The CDR3 sequence: CASSLRLGGEQFF. The CDR3 DNA reads as TGTGCCAGCAGCTTACGTCTGGGGGGTGAGCAGTTCTTC.

The chain is built from TRBV18 and TRBJ1-6; D is perhaps TRBD1 (6 bases). CDR3 length: 13 amino acids. Germline V gives CDR1 KGHSH, CDR2 LQKENI. Trimming took 4 bases from V and 10 from J, leaving 11 bases between them. The CDR3 region has the DNA TGTGCCAGCTCACGGAACAGGGAATCACCCCTCCACTTT. As protein: CASSRNRESPLHF.

As regards this clone: Within the sample, other DNA sequences also encode this same CDR3. The rearrangement links TRBV6-2 or TRBV6-3 to TRBJ2-1; D remains unclear. Deletions cut 0 bases from V and 0 bases from J, with 6 bases between. The CDR3 loop spans 15 amino acids. Germline V gene data show CDR1 as MNHEY and CDR2 as SVGEGT. The DNA of the CDR3 is TGTGCCAGCAGTTACTCGTTGGGCTCCTACAATGAGCAGTTCTTC. It is translated as CASSYSLGSYNEQFF.

The chain combines TRBV15 with TRBJ2-7, with TRBD2 as a possible D gene (6 bases). CDR3 length equals 14 residues. The ends were cut back, 8 bases at V and 5 bases at J, with 19 bases in the middle. Germline CDR1 is LNHNV and CDR2 is YYDKDF (reference sequence). CDR3 nucleotide sequence: TGTGCCACCGCCCGGGGGTCCCTTCAGAACGAGCAGTACTTC. Translation: CATARGSLQNEQYF.